Listed below are T cell receptor beta chains from one sample, sequenced in a study of blood T cell repertoires in COVID-19. Profiling relied on immunoSEQ multiplex PCR, and the TCRdb table lists in-frame clones only, not all of them. Among fewer than 250,000 clones listed, around 87% were seen once. The source material was peripheral blood. The receptors derive from a man aged 60-69 years with acute or convalescent COVID-19. CDR3s include the opening cysteine and the closing phenylalanine or tryptophan. The D gene is left open where the match is weak. The size entry is marked missing in some rows and otherwise reads once, few, many or a size class.

>TRBJ1-1|.|TRBD1|12|TRBV12-3/TRBV12-4
CASSPDRGQAFF
TGTGCCAGCAGTCCGGACAGGGGGCAGGCTTTCTTT
>TRBJ1-4|.|.|15|TRBV19
CASSINTYRGEKLFF
TGTGCCAGTAGTATAAATACCTACCGGGGTGAAAAACTGTTTTTT
>TRBJ1-2|.|TRBD1|15|TRBV18
CASSPDRGGHYGYTF
TGTGCCAGCTCACCGGACAGGGGTGGCCACTATGGCTACACCTTC
>TRBJ2-3|.|TRBD2|22|TRBV3-1/TRBV3-2
CASSPVGTRRYSGGGSTDTQYF
TGTGCCAGCAGCCCCGTCGGCACCAGGAGGTACTCCGGGGGGGGGTCTACAGATACGCAGTATTTT
>TRBJ2-3|.|.|15|TRBV7-8
CASSLDRGSTDTQYF
TGTGCCAGCAGCTTAGATCGGGGTAGCACAGATACGCAGTATTTT
>TRBJ1-2|few|TRBD1|15|TRBV2
CASSVQRTGPIGYTF
TGTGCCAGCAGTGTCCAGAGGACAGGACCTATTGGCTACACCTTC
>TRBJ1-4|few|.|15|TRBV10-1
CASSESWGLGEKLFF
TGCGCCAGCAGTGAGTCTTGGGGGCTGGGTGAAAAACTGTTTTTT
>TRBJ2-7|.|TRBD1|14|TRBV9
CASSETTQGPEQYF
TGTGCCAGCAGCGAGACTACACAGGGGCCCGAGCAGTACTTC
>TRBJ1-2|.|.|14|TRBV5-1
CASSRPAGSYGYTF
TGCGCCAGCAGCCGGCCCGCGGGGAGCTATGGCTACACCTTC
>TRBJ1-1|.|TRBD1|14|TRBV6-5
CASKDRWGNTEAFF
TGTGCCAGCAAGGACAGGTGGGGGAACACTGAGGCTTTCTTT
>TRBJ2-7|.|TRBD1|15|TRBV24-1
CATSDGSTGGNEQYF
TGTGCCACCAGTGATGGCTCCACAGGGGGCAACGAGCAGTACTTC
>TRBJ1-3|.|.|14|TRBV5-6
CASSSQGTGNTIYF
TGTGCCAGCAGCTCCCAGGGGACTGGAAACACCATATATTTT
>TRBJ2-7|.|TRBD2|17|TRBV7-9
CASSLTSGLFTPYEQYF
TGTGCCAGCAGCTTGACTAGCGGGCTTTTTACTCCCTACGAGCAGTACTTC
>TRBJ2-2|.|TRBD1|15|TRBV5-4
CASSYGQANTGELFF
TGTGCCAGCAGCTATGGACAGGCGAACACCGGGGAGCTGTTTTTT
>TRBJ1-2|.|TRBD1|14|TRBV11-1
CASSTDRGEDGYTF
TGTGCCAGCAGCACCGACAGGGGAGAGGATGGCTACACCTTC
>TRBJ2-7|.|.|13|TRBV6-2/TRBV6-3
CASSFTSTYEQYF
TGTGCCAGCAGTTTTACGAGTACCTACGAGCAGTACTTC
>TRBJ1-4|.|TRBD1|15|TRBV9
CASSPRQGAAEKLFF
TGTGCCAGCAGCCCACGACAGGGGGCGGCGGAAAAACTGTTTTTT
>TRBJ1-1|few|.|15|TRBV5-1
CASSATGHQNTEAFF
TGCGCCAGCAGCGCTACGGGACACCAGAACACTGAAGCTTTCTTT
>TRBJ2-2|.|.|13|TRBV18
CASSSTSIGELFF
TGTGCCAGCTCATCCACTAGCATCGGGGAGCTGTTTTTT
>TRBJ1-4|.|.|15|TRBV4-1
CASSQGRETNEKLFF
TGCGCCAGCAGCCAAGGGAGGGAAACTAATGAAAAACTGTTTTTT
>TRBJ1-1|many|.|17|TRBV18
CASSPMEVQGGNTEAFF
TGTGCCAGCTCACCAATGGAAGTCCAAGGGGGGAACACTGAAGCTTTCTTT
>TRBJ2-3|.|.|14|TRBV6-6
CASSDERPTDTQYF
TGTGCCAGCAGTGACGAGCGGCCCACAGATACGCAGTATTTT
>TRBJ2-7|.|TRBD1|13|TRBV6-5
CASSVGTGGEQYF
TGTGCCAGCAGCGTCGGGACAGGTGGGGAGCAGTACTTC
>TRBJ2-2|.|.|15|TRBV7-9
CASSTTGTDTGELFF
TGTGCCAGCAGCACCACCGGGACTGACACCGGGGAGCTGTTTTTT
>TRBJ2-1|.|TRBD1|15|TRBV28
CASRDRLGAYNEQFF
TGTGCCAGCAGGGACAGGTTGGGGGCTTACAATGAGCAGTTCTTC
>TRBJ2-7|.|TRBD2|14|TRBV5-5
CASRTGTSGNEQYF
TGTGCCAGCAGGACCGGGACTAGCGGGAACGAGCAGTACTTC
>TRBJ2-3|.|.|16|TRBV9
CASSPQLGLTSDTQYF
TGTGCCAGCAGCCCCCAACTAGGGCTTACTTCAGATACGCAGTATTTT
>TRBJ2-4|.|TRBD1|15|TRBV5-5
CASSLRSGGLDIQYF
TGTGCCAGCAGCTTGCGATCAGGGGGCTTGGACATTCAGTACTTC
>TRBJ2-1|.|TRBD2|18|TRBV13
CASSLTRRGASSYNEQFF
TGTGCCAGCAGCTTAACTCGGCGGGGGGCTAGCTCCTACAATGAGCAGTTCTTC
>TRBJ1-1|.|.|15|TRBV28
CASSPGRGRENEAFF
TGTGCCAGCAGCCCTGGGCGGGGGCGGGAAAATGAAGCTTTCTTT
>TRBJ1-4|.|TRBD1|14|TRBV5-4
CASSRQGEGEKLFF
TGTGCCAGCAGCAGACAGGGGGAGGGAGAAAAACTGTTTTTT
>TRBJ1-2|.|.|14|TRBV5-1
CASSLVPGQPGYTF
TGCGCCAGCAGCTTGGTCCCCGGACAGCCAGGCTACACCTTC
>TRBJ1-3|few|.|20|TRBV11-2
CASSLDIGPFRTEAGNTIYF
TGTGCCAGCAGCTTAGATATCGGTCCGTTCCGGACAGAGGCCGGAAACACCATATATTTT
>TRBJ1-2|.|TRBD1|15|TRBV7-8
CASSLPQGANDGYTF
TGTGCCAGCAGCCTTCCACAGGGGGCAAACGATGGCTACACCTTC
>TRBJ1-5|.|TRBD1|17|TRBV19
CASRSPGQGGSNQPQHF
TGTGCCAGTAGGTCCCCGGGACAGGGAGGAAGCAATCAGCCCCAGCATTTT